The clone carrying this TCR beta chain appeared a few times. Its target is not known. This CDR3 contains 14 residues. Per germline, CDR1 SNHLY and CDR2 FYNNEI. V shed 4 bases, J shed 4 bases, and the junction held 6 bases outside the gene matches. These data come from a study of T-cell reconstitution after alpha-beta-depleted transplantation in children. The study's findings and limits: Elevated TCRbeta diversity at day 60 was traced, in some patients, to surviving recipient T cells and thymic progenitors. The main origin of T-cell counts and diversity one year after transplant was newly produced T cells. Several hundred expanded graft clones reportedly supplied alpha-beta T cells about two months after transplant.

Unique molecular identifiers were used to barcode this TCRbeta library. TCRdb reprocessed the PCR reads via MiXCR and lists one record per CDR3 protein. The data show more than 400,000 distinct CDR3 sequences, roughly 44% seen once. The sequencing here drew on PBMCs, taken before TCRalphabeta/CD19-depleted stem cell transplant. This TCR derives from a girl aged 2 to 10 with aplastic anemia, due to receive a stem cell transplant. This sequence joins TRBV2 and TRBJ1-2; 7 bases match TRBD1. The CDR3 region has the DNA TGTGCCAGCAGTGCGGGACAGTACACCTATGGCTACACCTTC. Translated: CASSAGQYTYGYTF.